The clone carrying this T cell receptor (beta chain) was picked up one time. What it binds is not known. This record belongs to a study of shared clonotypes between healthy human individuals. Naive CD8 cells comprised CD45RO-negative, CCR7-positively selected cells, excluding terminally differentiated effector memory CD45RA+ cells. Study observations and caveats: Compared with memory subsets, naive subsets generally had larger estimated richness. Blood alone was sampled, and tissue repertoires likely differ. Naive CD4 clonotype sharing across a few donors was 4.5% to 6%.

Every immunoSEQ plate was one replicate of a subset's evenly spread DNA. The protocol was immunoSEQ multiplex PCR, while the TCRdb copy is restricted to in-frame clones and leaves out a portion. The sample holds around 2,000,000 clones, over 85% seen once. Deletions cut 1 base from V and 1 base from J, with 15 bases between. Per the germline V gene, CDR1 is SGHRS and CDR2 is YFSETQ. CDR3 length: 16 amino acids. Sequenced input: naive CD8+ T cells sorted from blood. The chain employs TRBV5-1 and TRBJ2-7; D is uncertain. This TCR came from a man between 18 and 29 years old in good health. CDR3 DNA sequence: TGCGCCAGCAGCTTGAGAGCTGGGTGGGAATCCTACGAGCAGTACTTC. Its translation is CASSLRAGWESYEQYF.